Reported below is one T cell receptor (beta chain). No antigen is known for it. No patient escaped relapse after autologous stem cell transplantation, and brentuximab vedotin exposure varied. V was shortened by 4 bases and J by 3 bases, with 16 bases between the two germline ends. CDR3 length equals 15 residues. Germline-derived CDR1 and CDR2 are MNHEY and SMNVEV (reference sequence). This entry belongs to a study of PD-1 blockade in classical Hodgkin lymphoma. Study results and limitations: CD4+ but not CD8+ TCR diversity rose significantly by C4D1.

Measured with immunoSEQ multiplex PCR; TCRdb has only the in-frame clones, and not every one. Of 70,000 to 80,000 clones in the sample, roughly 91% are singletons; the top ten hold approximately 8.2%. This clonotype was sampled from a human donor with classical Hodgkin lymphoma. This chain joins TRBV27 and TRBJ2-7; D gene ambiguous. The input for sequencing was peripheral blood mononuclear cells (PBMCs), taken at baseline. The CDR3 DNA follows: TGTGCCAGCAGTTACACTCCAGGTGGTTACTACGAGCAGTACTTC. It yields the protein CASSYTPGGYYEQYF.